The 5 T cell receptor beta chains given below trace back to one sample, sequenced in a study of graft-versus-host responses after intestinal transplantation. The method was immunoSEQ multiplex PCR; TCRdb's version includes in-frame clones alone and lacks a portion of them. The repertoire holds just under 85,000 clones, with 85% to 95% as singletons. These TCRs are of unknown antigen specificity. This specimen was unstimulated CD8+ T cells sorted from spleen or lymph node cells, taken before transplant. These TCRs come from a human donor who was the organ donor for an intestinal transplant.

V and J are TRBV9 and TRBJ1-1; D is unresolved. This CDR3 region has 15 residues. Trimming took 0 bases from V and 0 from J, leaving 9 bases between them. Germline values: CDR1 SGDLS, CDR2 YYNGEE. The CDR3 spells CASSVAVDMNTEAFF. The CDR3 DNA reads as TGTGCCAGCAGCGTAGCGGTCGATATGAACACTGAAGCTTTCTTT. The whole variable domain, remainder taken from reference TRBV9 and TRBJ1-1, is DSGVTQTPKHLITATGQRVTLRCSPRSGDLSVYWYQQSLDQGLQFLIQYYNGEERAKGNILERFSAQQFPDLHSELNLSSLELGDSALYFCASSVAVDMNTEAFFGQGTRLTVV.

The chain couples TRBV11-2 to TRBJ2-7, with D perhaps TRBD2 (5 bases). V lost 5 bases to trimming and J lost 0 bases, with 11 bases between them. The CDR3 length is 14 residues. Germline CDR1 and CDR2: SGHAT and FQNNGV. Here the CDR3 reads CASSGADYSYEQYF. CDR3 nucleotides: TGTGCCAGCAGCGGAGCGGATTACTCCTACGAGCAGTACTTC.

Details on this clone: The junction departs from germline at one end; a sequencing error may be responsible. The V call is TRBV7-9, the J call TRBJ2-3; D is undetermined. The V gene's germline CDR1 is SEHNR and CDR2 FQNEAQ (reference sequence). This CDR3 contains 13 residues. The CDR3 nucleotides read TGTGCCAGCAGCTTTTTGTCTCCAGCCCACGCACTCTTT. Residues: CASSFLSPAHALF.

V and J are TRBV11-2 and TRBJ2-1; 9 bases map to TRBD2. V lost 3 bases, J lost 7 bases, and 1 base stayed unmatched. The germline V gene encodes CDR1 SGHAT and CDR2 FQNNGV. The length of the CDR3 is 13 residues. The CDR3 here is CASSFGLANEQFF. The CDR3 coding sequence is TGTGCCAGCAGCTTTGGACTAGCGAATGAGCAGTTCTTC.

The chain uses TRBV19 and TRBJ2-5, with no clear D. The V gene lost 7 bases and the J gene lost 1 base, with 10 bases spanning the gap. The CDR3 runs 13 residues. CDR1 is LNHDA and CDR2 is SQIVND in the germline V gene (reference sequence). The CDR3 DNA follows: TGTGCCAGTAATTCCGGAATCCAAGAGACCCAGTACTTC. Translated, it gives CASNSGIQETQYF.